This TCR beta chain appears in the sequencing data of a study of human T cells and chemical hapten exposure. TCRdb passed the RACE reads through MiXCR, listing each CDR3 protein once. The data contain 300,000 to 400,000 distinct CDR3 sequences, 5% to 6.5% of them seen just once; the ten biggest clones take up just over 2.5%. Trimming cost V 6 bases and J 4 bases; bases outside gene matches: 16. The CDR3 is 18 amino acids. CDR1 SQVTM and CDR2 ANQGSEA come from the germline V gene. Regarding time point: pre-sensitization, week 0. Treatment in this sample: therapeutic diphenylcyclopropenone sensitization with weekly scalp DPC.

Source: whole blood, taken in connection with sensitization to the hapten diphenylcyclopropenone (DPC). The origin of this receptor is a woman aged 50 to 65 with alopecia areata. Some clones in this sample may be carry-over from other donors' samples. The chain is built from TRBV29-1 and TRBJ2-3; TRBD2 matches at 13 bases. DNA of the CDR3: TGCAGCGTACCCGGGACTAGCGGGATTGTCGTCAGGGCAGATACGCAGTATTTT. Translation: CSVPGTSGIVVRADTQYF.